This T cell receptor (beta chain) was identified in a study of response to subunit inactivated influenza vaccine. Overall study findings and caveats: Few new T cells, the authors suggested, are recruited by each seasonal influenza vaccination.

Concerning this clonotype itself: The antigen remains unidentified.

TCRdb passed the RT-PCR reads through MiXCR, listing each CDR3 protein once. The sample records 650,000 or so distinct CDR3 sequences, about 14% being singletons. Trimming stripped 2 bases from V and 5 bases from J, with 12 bases between. This CDR3 is built from 14 residues. The source was PBMCs from blood, collected about 14 days before vaccination. This sequence joins TRBV12-3 or TRBV12-4 and TRBJ1-2; the D is unclear. The receptor was isolated from a man aged 50 to 59 who received an inactivated influenza vaccine. CDR3 in amino acids: CASSLPGIPYGYTF. The DNA for the CDR3 is TGTGCCAGCAGTTTACCGGGGATTCCGTATGGCTACACCTTC.